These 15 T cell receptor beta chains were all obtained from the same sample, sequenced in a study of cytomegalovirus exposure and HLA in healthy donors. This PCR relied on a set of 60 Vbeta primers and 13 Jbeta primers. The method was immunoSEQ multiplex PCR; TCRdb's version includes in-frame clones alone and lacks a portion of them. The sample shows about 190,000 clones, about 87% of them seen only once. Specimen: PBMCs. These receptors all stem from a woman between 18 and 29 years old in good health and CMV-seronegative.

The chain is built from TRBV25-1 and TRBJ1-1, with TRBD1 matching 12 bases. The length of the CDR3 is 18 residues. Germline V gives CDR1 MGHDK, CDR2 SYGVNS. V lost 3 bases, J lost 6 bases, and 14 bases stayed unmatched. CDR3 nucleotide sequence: TGTGCCAGCAGTGAGGGTCTGGGACAGGGGGCTCGGAGGCCTGAAGCTTTCTTT. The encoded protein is CASSEGLGQGARRPEAFF.

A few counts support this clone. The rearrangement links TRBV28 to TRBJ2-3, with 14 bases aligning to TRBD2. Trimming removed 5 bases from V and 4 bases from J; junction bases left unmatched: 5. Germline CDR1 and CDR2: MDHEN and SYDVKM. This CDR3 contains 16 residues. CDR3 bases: TGTGCCAGCAGTCCTCCGGGACTAGCGGGGGCAGATACGCAGTATTTT. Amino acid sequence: CASSPPGLAGADTQYF.

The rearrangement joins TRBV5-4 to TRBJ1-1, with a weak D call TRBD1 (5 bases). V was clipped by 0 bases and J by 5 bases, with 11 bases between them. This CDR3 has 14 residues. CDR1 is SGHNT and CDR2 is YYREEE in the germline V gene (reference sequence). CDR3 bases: TGTGCCAGCAGCTTGGCAGGGACTAAGACTGAAGCTTTCTTT. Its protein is CASSLAGTKTEAFF.

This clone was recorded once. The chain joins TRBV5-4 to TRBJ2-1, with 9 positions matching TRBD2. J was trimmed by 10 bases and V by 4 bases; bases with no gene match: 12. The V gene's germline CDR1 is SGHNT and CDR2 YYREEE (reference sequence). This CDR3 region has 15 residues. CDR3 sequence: CASSLTGGRAREQFF. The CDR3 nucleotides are TGTGCCAGCAGCCTCACGGGCGGGAGGGCCCGAGAGCAGTTCTTC.

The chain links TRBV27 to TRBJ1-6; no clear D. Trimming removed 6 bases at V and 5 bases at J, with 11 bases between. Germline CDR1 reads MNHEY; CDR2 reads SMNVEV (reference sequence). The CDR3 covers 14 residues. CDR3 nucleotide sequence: TGTGCCAGCAGGTTCGACGGGGATAATTCACCCCTCCACTTT. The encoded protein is CASRFDGDNSPLHF.

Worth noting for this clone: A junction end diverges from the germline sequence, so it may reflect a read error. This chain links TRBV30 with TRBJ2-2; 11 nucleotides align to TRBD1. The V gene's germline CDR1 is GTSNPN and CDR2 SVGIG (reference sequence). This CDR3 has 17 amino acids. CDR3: CACSVIGQGAGAGELFF. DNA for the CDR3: TGTGCCTGCAGTGTAATTGGACAGGGGGCGGGGGCCGGGGAGCTGTTTTTT.

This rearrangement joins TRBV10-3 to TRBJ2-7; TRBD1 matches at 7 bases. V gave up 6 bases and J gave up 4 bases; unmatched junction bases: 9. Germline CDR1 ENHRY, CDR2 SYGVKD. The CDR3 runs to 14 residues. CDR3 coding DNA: TGTGCCATCAGAACAGGGGCCCACTTATACGAGCAGTACTTC. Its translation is CAIRTGAHLYEQYF.

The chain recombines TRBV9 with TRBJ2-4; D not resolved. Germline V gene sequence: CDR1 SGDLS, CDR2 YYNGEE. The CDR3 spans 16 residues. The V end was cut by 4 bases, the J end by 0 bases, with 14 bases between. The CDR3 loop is CASSTSPILAKNIQYF. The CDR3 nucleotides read TGTGCCAGCAGCACCTCACCTATTCTAGCCAAAAACATTCAGTACTTC. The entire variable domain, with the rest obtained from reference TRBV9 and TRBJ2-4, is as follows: DSGVTQTPKHLITATGQRVTLRCSPRSGDLSVYWYQQSLDQGLQFLIQYYNGEERAKGNILERFSAQQFPDLHSELNLSSLELGDSALYFCASSTSPILAKNIQYFGAGTRLSVL.

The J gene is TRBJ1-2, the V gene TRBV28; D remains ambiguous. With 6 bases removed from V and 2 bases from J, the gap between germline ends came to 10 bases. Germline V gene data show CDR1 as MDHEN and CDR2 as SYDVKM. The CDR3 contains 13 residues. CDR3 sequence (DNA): TGTGCCAGCAGGGGCGCGGGGAACTATGGCTACACCTTC. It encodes CASRGAGNYGYTF.

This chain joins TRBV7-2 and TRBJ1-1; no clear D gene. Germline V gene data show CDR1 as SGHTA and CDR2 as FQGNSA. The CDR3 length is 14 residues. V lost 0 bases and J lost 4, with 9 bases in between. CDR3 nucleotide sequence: TGTGCCAGCAGCTTAGCTCCCGGGAGCACTGAAGCTTTCTTT. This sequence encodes CASSLAPGSTEAFF.

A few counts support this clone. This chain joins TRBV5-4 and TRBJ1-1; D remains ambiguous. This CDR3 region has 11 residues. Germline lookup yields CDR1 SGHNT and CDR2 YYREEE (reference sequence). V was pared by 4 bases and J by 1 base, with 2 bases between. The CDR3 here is CASSQNTEAFF. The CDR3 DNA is TGTGCCAGCAGCCAGAACACTGAAGCTTTCTTT.

CDR3 DNA sequence: TGTGCCTGGAGTCCAGCAAACAGGGGGAACACTGAAGCTTTCTTT. Protein: CAWSPANRGNTEAFF. The gene calls are TRBV30 and TRBJ1-1; 7 positions agree with TRBD1. V dropped 2 bases and J dropped 1; count of bases not matched to a gene: 7. Looked up from germline, CDR1 is GTSNPN and CDR2 is SVGIG (reference sequence). This CDR3 contains 15 residues. The entire variable domain, with the rest obtained from reference TRBV30 and TRBJ1-1, is as follows: SQTIHQWPATLVQPVGSPLSLECTVEGTSNPNLYWYRQAAGRGLQLLFYSVGIGQISSEVPQNLSASRPQDRQFILSSKKLLLSDSGFYLCAWSPANRGNTEAFFGQGTRLTVV.

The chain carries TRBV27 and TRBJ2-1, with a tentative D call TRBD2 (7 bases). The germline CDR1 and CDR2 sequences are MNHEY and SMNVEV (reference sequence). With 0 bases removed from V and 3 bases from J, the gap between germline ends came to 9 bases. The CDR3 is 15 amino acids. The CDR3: CASSLSGGDYNEQFF. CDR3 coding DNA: TGTGCCAGCAGTTTATCAGGGGGGGACTACAATGAGCAGTTCTTC.

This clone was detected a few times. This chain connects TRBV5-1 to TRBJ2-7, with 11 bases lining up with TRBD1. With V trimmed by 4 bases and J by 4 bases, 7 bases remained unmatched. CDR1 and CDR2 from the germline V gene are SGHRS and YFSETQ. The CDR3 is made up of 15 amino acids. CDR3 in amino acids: CASSPTGTGGYEQYF. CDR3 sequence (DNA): TGCGCCAGCAGCCCAACCGGGACAGGGGGATACGAGCAGTACTTC.

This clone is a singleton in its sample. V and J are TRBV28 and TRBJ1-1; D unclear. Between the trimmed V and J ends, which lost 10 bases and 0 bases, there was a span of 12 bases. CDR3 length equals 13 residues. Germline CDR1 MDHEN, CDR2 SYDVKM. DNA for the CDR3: TGTGCCACCCTGGGGAGGATGAACACTGAAGCTTTCTTT. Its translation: CATLGRMNTEAFF.